These T cell receptor beta chains were read from a single sample in a study of shared clonotypes between healthy human individuals. The protocol was immunoSEQ multiplex PCR, while the TCRdb copy is restricted to in-frame clones and leaves out a portion. Of 1.5 million to 2.5 million clones in the sample, less than 95% were seen once. The source material was naive CD8+ T cells sorted from blood. Source of these receptors: a man aged 18 to 30 in good health. The CDR3 runs from the conserved cysteine through the conserved F or W. A D gene is named only where the DNA matches it firmly. The size field is filled for only some rows; it gives once, few, many or a size class.

D gene: -; clone size: -; V gene: TRBV29-1; J gene: TRBJ2-1; CDR3 DNA: TGCAGCGTTGATTCGGGGGCTGTGAATGAGCAGTTCTTC; CDR3 protein: CSVDSGAVNEQFF
D gene: -; clone size: -; V gene: TRBV11-2; J gene: TRBJ1-1; CDR3 DNA: TGTGCCAGCAGCTTAGGCCGGACTGAAGCTTTCTTT; CDR3 protein: CASSLGRTEAFF
D gene: -; clone size: -; V gene: TRBV19; J gene: TRBJ2-7; CDR3 DNA: TGTGCCAGTACAGGCGGCGGCTACGAGCAGTACTTC; CDR3 protein: CASTGGGYEQYF
D gene: TRBD1; clone size: -; V gene: TRBV4-1; J gene: TRBJ2-7; CDR3 DNA: TGCGCCAGCAGCCAAGAGACAGGGACCGGGTCCTACGAGCAGTACTTC; CDR3 protein: CASSQETGTGSYEQYF
D gene: TRBD1; clone size: -; V gene: TRBV30; J gene: TRBJ2-1; CDR3 DNA: TGTGCCTGGAACGGTCTAGCCAGGGGGAATGAGCAGTTCTTC; CDR3 protein: CAWNGLARGNEQFF
D gene: -; clone size: -; V gene: TRBV5-1; J gene: TRBJ2-3; CDR3 DNA: TGCGCCACCAAACTATCTACTAGCCGCACAGATACGCAGTATTTT; CDR3 protein: CATKLSTSRTDTQYF
D gene: -; clone size: -; V gene: TRBV9; J gene: TRBJ2-7; CDR3 DNA: TGTGCCAGCAGCCTAGGGACGGCCTCCTACGAGCAGTACTTC; CDR3 protein: CASSLGTASYEQYF
D gene: -; clone size: -; V gene: TRBV7-9; J gene: TRBJ1-2; CDR3 DNA: TGTGCCAGCAGCGCAGGGGCGGTCGGCTACACCTTC; CDR3 protein: CASSAGAVGYTF
D gene: TRBD1; clone size: once; V gene: TRBV19; J gene: TRBJ2-1; CDR3 DNA: TGTGCCAGTACCCCGGGGACAGGGGAGTTGTATGAGCAGTTCTTC; CDR3 protein: CASTPGTGELYEQFF
D gene: -; clone size: -; V gene: TRBV19; J gene: TRBJ2-1; CDR3 DNA: TGTGCCAGTACCCCCCTCCCGGGGAAGTACAATGAGCAGTTCTTC; CDR3 protein: CASTPLPGKYNEQFF
D gene: -; clone size: -; V gene: TRBV27; J gene: TRBJ2-7; CDR3 DNA: TGTGCCAGCAGTTCCAAAGGACAGATAAACACCTACGAGCAGTACTTC; CDR3 protein: CASSSKGQINTYEQYF
D gene: -; clone size: -; V gene: TRBV27; J gene: TRBJ2-1; CDR3 DNA: TGTGCCAGCAGTCCACAGGGTTACAATGAGCAGTTCTTC; CDR3 protein: CASSPQGYNEQFF
D gene: TRBD2; clone size: -; V gene: TRBV6-5; J gene: TRBJ2-7; CDR3 DNA: TGTGCCAGCTGTGGGACTAGCGTCCACGAGCAGTACTTC; CDR3 protein: CASCGTSVHEQYF
D gene: -; clone size: -; V gene: TRBV6-1; J gene: TRBJ2-6; CDR3 DNA: TGTGCCAGCAGTGAATATGGGATTTCTGGGGCCAACGTCCTGACTTTC; CDR3 protein: CASSEYGISGANVLTF
D gene: -; clone size: -; V gene: TRBV4-1; J gene: TRBJ2-1; CDR3 DNA: TGCGCCAGCAGCCGGCGGGGGCGGGAGCCGTTCTTC; CDR3 protein: CASSRRGREPFF
D gene: -; clone size: -; V gene: TRBV19; J gene: TRBJ1-2; CDR3 DNA: TGTGCCAGTAGTTCGTGGCTTTCCTATGGCTACACCTTC; CDR3 protein: CASSSWLSYGYTF
D gene: -; clone size: -; V gene: TRBV27; J gene: TRBJ2-7; CDR3 DNA: TGTGCCAGCAGTTCAACAGGGTACTCTCTCGAGCAGTACTTC; CDR3 protein: CASSSTGYSLEQYF
D gene: -; clone size: -; V gene: TRBV5-6; J gene: TRBJ2-5; CDR3 DNA: TGTGCCAGCAGCTTTTCATACCAACAGGCCGGATTATTAGAGACCCAGTACTTC; CDR3 protein: CASSFSYQQAGLLETQYF
D gene: -; clone size: -; V gene: TRBV6-5; J gene: TRBJ2-1; CDR3 DNA: TGTGCCAGCAGTCAGGCAGGAGGGCCGGGCAATGAGCAGTTCTTC; CDR3 protein: CASSQAGGPGNEQFF
D gene: -; clone size: -; V gene: TRBV4-2; J gene: TRBJ2-7; CDR3 DNA: TGTGCCAGCAGCCAAGATATGGTCGACGAGCAGTACTTC; CDR3 protein: CASSQDMVDEQYF
D gene: TRBD1; clone size: -; V gene: TRBV19; J gene: TRBJ1-2; CDR3 DNA: TGTGCTACAGGGGGATTAGGCTACACCTTC; CDR3 protein: CATGGLGYTF
D gene: -; clone size: -; V gene: TRBV6-5; J gene: TRBJ2-7; CDR3 DNA: TGTGCCAGCAGTTACTCGATTGGACAGCGTTTTTACGAGCAGTACTTC; CDR3 protein: CASSYSIGQRFYEQYF
D gene: -; clone size: -; V gene: TRBV13; J gene: TRBJ1-1; CDR3 DNA: TGTGCCAGCAGCTTCACAGAAGACGGGGACACTGAAGCTTTCTTT; CDR3 protein: CASSFTEDGDTEAFF
D gene: TRBD1; clone size: -; V gene: TRBV28; J gene: TRBJ2-7; CDR3 DNA: TGTGCCAGCAGACGACAGGGGGAATACGAGCAGTACTTC; CDR3 protein: CASRRQGEYEQYF
D gene: -; clone size: -; V gene: TRBV11-2; J gene: TRBJ2-7; CDR3 DNA: TGTGCCAGCAGCTTAAGGCCTGGGGAGACAGGAGACTACGAGCAGTACTTC; CDR3 protein: CASSLRPGETGDYEQYF
D gene: -; clone size: -; V gene: TRBV2; J gene: TRBJ1-6; CDR3 DNA: TGTGCCATCCGCCTTTTGGGGGCACCCTATAATTCACCCCTCCACTTT; CDR3 protein: CAIRLLGAPYNSPLHF
D gene: -; clone size: -; V gene: TRBV11-2; J gene: TRBJ2-7; CDR3 DNA: TGTGCCAGCAGCCTCGACTATGGTTCCTACGAGCAGTACTTC; CDR3 protein: CASSLDYGSYEQYF
D gene: -; clone size: -; V gene: TRBV10-1; J gene: TRBJ2-5; CDR3 DNA: TGCGCCAGCAGTGGAGCACGGGGGGCACTGGCACAAGAGACCCAGTACTTC; CDR3 protein: CASSGARGALAQETQYF
D gene: TRBD2; clone size: -; V gene: TRBV19; J gene: TRBJ2-5; CDR3 DNA: TGTGCCAGTAGTTCGCAGCGGGAGGGGGCTGAGACCCAGTACTTC; CDR3 protein: CASSSQREGAETQYF
D gene: -; clone size: -; V gene: TRBV7-9; J gene: TRBJ2-7; CDR3 DNA: TGTGCCAGCAGCGACTGGCGGGACCTTGACGAGCAGTACTTC; CDR3 protein: CASSDWRDLDEQYF
D gene: -; clone size: -; V gene: TRBV30; J gene: TRBJ1-2; CDR3 DNA: TGTGCCTGGAGTGTACTAAAGGGGGACCATGGCTACACCTTC; CDR3 protein: CAWSVLKGDHGYTF
D gene: -; clone size: -; V gene: TRBV6-5; J gene: TRBJ2-5; CDR3 DNA: TGTGCCAGCAGTTACTCGGGACTCGGGGGAGAGACCCAGTACTTC; CDR3 protein: CASSYSGLGGETQYF
D gene: -; clone size: -; V gene: TRBV6-5; J gene: TRBJ1-4; CDR3 DNA: TGTGCCAGCAGCACCGGGCCCCGCGTTGGGGAAAAACTGTTTTTT; CDR3 protein: CASSTGPRVGEKLFF
D gene: TRBD2; clone size: once; V gene: TRBV9; J gene: TRBJ2-3; CDR3 DNA: TGTGCCAGCAGCGGCGGGGGGGCCGGCACAGATACGCAGTATTTT; CDR3 protein: CASSGGGAGTDTQYF
D gene: -; clone size: -; V gene: TRBV7-9; J gene: TRBJ2-5; CDR3 DNA: TGTGCCAGCAGCGTCCAAGAGACCCAGTACTTC; CDR3 protein: CASSVQETQYF
D gene: -; clone size: -; V gene: TRBV28; J gene: TRBJ1-1; CDR3 DNA: TGTGCCAGCAGTTTACTAGCTTCGGGGGTCACTGAAGCTTTCTTT; CDR3 protein: CASSLLASGVTEAFF
D gene: TRBD1; clone size: -; V gene: TRBV27; J gene: TRBJ1-4; CDR3 DNA: TGTGCCAGCAGTCAGGGGGCGAGGAAAGAAAAACTGTTTTTT; CDR3 protein: CASSQGARKEKLFF
D gene: -; clone size: -; V gene: TRBV5-6; J gene: TRBJ2-1; CDR3 DNA: TGTGCCAGCAGCTTGGAGGCAGGGGAGCAGTTCTTC; CDR3 protein: CASSLEAGEQFF
D gene: TRBD2; clone size: -; V gene: TRBV27; J gene: TRBJ2-3; CDR3 DNA: TGTGCCAGCAGTTTATGGCCCCCCGCGACTAGCGGGGGGCCGGGAGATACGCAGTATTTT; CDR3 protein: CASSLWPPATSGGPGDTQYF
D gene: -; clone size: -; V gene: TRBV5-4; J gene: TRBJ2-1; CDR3 DNA: TGTGCCAGCAGCTTGACCGGGACAGCCCCGGGGGATGAGCAGTTCTTC; CDR3 protein: CASSLTGTAPGDEQFF
D gene: TRBD1; clone size: -; V gene: TRBV6-1; J gene: TRBJ2-7; CDR3 DNA: TGTGCCAGCACCCAACAGGGGGCGGCCTACGAGCAGTACTTC; CDR3 protein: CASTQQGAAYEQYF
D gene: -; clone size: -; V gene: TRBV7-9; J gene: TRBJ2-1; CDR3 DNA: TGTGCCAGCAGCCCTTACGATGAGCAGTTCTTC; CDR3 protein: CASSPYDEQFF
D gene: -; clone size: once; V gene: TRBV13; J gene: TRBJ1-6; CDR3 DNA: TGTGCCAGCAGCTTAGGACTAAGCTCCTATAATTCACCCCTCCACTTT; CDR3 protein: CASSLGLSSYNSPLHF
D gene: -; clone size: -; V gene: TRBV19; J gene: TRBJ1-1; CDR3 DNA: TGTGCCAGTAGTATCGGGCAGGGGCTGAACACTGAAGCTTTCTTT; CDR3 protein: CASSIGQGLNTEAFF
D gene: -; clone size: -; V gene: TRBV9; J gene: TRBJ2-6; CDR3 DNA: TGTGCCAGCGGCGGCATGAGCTCTGGGGCCAACGTCCTGACTTTC; CDR3 protein: CASGGMSSGANVLTF
D gene: TRBD1; clone size: -; V gene: TRBV5-4; J gene: TRBJ1-2; CDR3 DNA: TGTGCCAGCAGCTTGGCCGGGACAGGGGACCTCTATGGCTACACCTTC; CDR3 protein: CASSLAGTGDLYGYTF
D gene: -; clone size: -; V gene: TRBV29-1; J gene: TRBJ2-7; CDR3 DNA: TGCAGCGTTTCGGTGGGGGTCTTCGACGAGCAGTACTTC; CDR3 protein: CSVSVGVFDEQYF
D gene: TRBD2; clone size: once; V gene: TRBV6-5; J gene: TRBJ2-5; CDR3 DNA: TGTGCCAGCAGTTACGACGTTCTAGCGGAGCAAGAGACCCAGTACTTC; CDR3 protein: CASSYDVLAEQETQYF
D gene: TRBD1; clone size: -; V gene: TRBV9; J gene: TRBJ2-4; CDR3 DNA: TGTGCCAGCAGCTCTTCGACAGGGGTAGGCATTCAGTACTTC; CDR3 protein: CASSSSTGVGIQYF
D gene: -; clone size: -; V gene: TRBV13; J gene: TRBJ2-7; CDR3 DNA: TGTGCCAGCAGCAGCAGGGGTGAGGGGTCCTACGAGCAGTACTTC; CDR3 protein: CASSSRGEGSYEQYF
D gene: TRBD2; clone size: -; V gene: TRBV7-3; J gene: TRBJ2-1; CDR3 DNA: TGTGCCAGCAGCTTAATTCGGGGGACTAAAAATGAGCAGTTCTTC; CDR3 protein: CASSLIRGTKNEQFF
D gene: -; clone size: -; V gene: TRBV7-2; J gene: TRBJ2-7; CDR3 DNA: TGTGCCAGCAGCTCCCTACCTCGACTTGGCGAGCAGTACTTC; CDR3 protein: CASSSLPRLGEQYF